This T cell receptor beta chain was identified in a study of blood T cell repertoires in COVID-19 (TCRdb year 2020). Regarding the complete study: Samples from collaborators originated in the United States, Italy and Spain and spanned both the acute and convalescent phases of COVID-19. The prospective study material was composed of cDNA or gDNA derived from T cells, B-cell-depleted T cells, or PBMCs. A de-identified subject ID, COVID-19 status, age in years and sex were almost always included in the sample metadata. A freely available public database, intended as a resource for researchers studying the immune response to SARS-CoV-2, is where the repertoires were released. Where available, HLA class I and class II types were obtained from metadata supplied by the sample provider rather than from assay-based typing. Deeply sampled blood TCRbeta repertoires from subjects exposed to, actively infected with, or recovered from COVID-19 were included in the dataset. The samples were drawn from the first 160 participants of the ongoing ImmuneRACE study and from over 950 subjects provided by 6 global collaborators.

Notes on this clone: What antigen it recognizes has not been identified. Base qualities were left out, and no much larger clone turns up one base away.

The paper as a whole reports these results and caveats: The amount of clinical and demographic metadata varied by source and participant and was provided uncurated.

The CDR3 spans 12 residues, from the cysteine through the phenylalanine. The retained sequence is limited to the CDR3, 36 bases, with the frame set at the first base. From the germline V gene (reference sequence), CDR1 is GTSNPN and CDR2 is SVGIG. A distance of 11 bases separates the germline ends of V and J, which lose 2 bases and 6 bases respectively. The immunoSEQ Assay, a bias-controlled multiplex PCR, was used to amplify TCRbeta CDR3 regions from genomic DNA. On the authors' methods: Nucleated cell counts per sample were estimated from amplification of reference gene primers within the assay. To quantify the absolute abundance of each unique TCRbeta CDR3 rearrangement, sequence reads were collapsed and filtered. For each sample, productive Simpson clonality was calculated by taking the square root of Simpson's diversity index across productive rearrangements. In TCRdb, the immuneACCESS table is reduced to in-frame sequences with V and J assigned. These tables do not hold every clone; where another copy was compared, an unresolved V gene accounts for under half, and the others remain unexplained. From that table come the V and J calls and clone size; the DNA was used to work out D and trimming. The sample contains under 200,000 clones, under 90% of them found a single time. The ten largest clones take up around 15% of the sample.

One collaborating source in Seattle enrolled patients while the patients were actively infected and followed the patients over time throughout the course of disease. Collaborating institutions collected whole blood in K2EDTA tubes following their own protocols. Collaborator samples were shipped for TCRbeta analysis as frozen whole blood, isolated PBMCs, or DNA extracted from either sample type. Recombination joined TRBV30 with TRBJ2-7; the D region possibly corresponds to TRBD1 (6 bases align). The specimen was peripheral blood. This clonotype was sampled from a woman in her 70s with COVID-19, enrolled during active disease. The CDR3: CAWSLGTTEQYF. The nucleotide sequence is given as TGTGCCTGGAGTCTTGGGACAACCGAGCAGTACTTC.